The 21 T cell receptor beta chains below come from one sample, sequenced in a study of blood T cells in healthy people across ages (dated by TCRdb to about 2015). Libraries were made using 5' RACE. Sequenced using an Illumina HiSeq 2500. A second PCR of roughly 7 to 12 cycles was run with a J-beta primer mix and a sample-barcoded 5' primer. TCRdb ran its own pipeline on the public reads, namely fastp trimming at Q25 and MiXCR clone calling, and kept in-frame beta chains. All rows with the same CDR3 protein become a single entry with the most common DNA and genes. In all, the sample holds over a million distinct CDR3 sequences, and 40% to 50% of those were seen once. About 20% of the sample goes to the ten largest clones. The sequenced sample consisted of blood. The receptor set was obtained from a woman in her sixties or seventies in good health.

The V gene is TRBV29-1, the J gene TRBJ2-1, with 10 bases matching TRBD1. V trimming: 2 bases; J trimming: 4 bases; junction bases outside the gene matches: 5. The length of the CDR3 is 15 residues. CDR1 is SQVTM, CDR2 ANQGSEA, per germline. This CDR3 is CSVEIPGQGYNEQFF. The CDR3 DNA reads TGCAGCGTTGAAATACCGGGACAGGGGTACAATGAGCAGTTCTTC.

This clonotype was seen at least ten times. The gene calls are TRBV3-1 and TRBJ1-5, with unresolved D. CDR3 size: 13 residues. Trimming took off 4 bases at V and 7 bases at J, with 11 bases between the two ends. CDR1 and CDR2 from the germline V gene are LGHDT and YNNKEL (reference sequence). As DNA, the CDR3 is TGTGCCAGCAGCCCTGGCCCGAGGCAGCCCCAGCATTTT. This translates into CASSPGPRQPQHF.

The table lists this clonotype with a few counts. This chain joins TRBV9 and TRBJ2-7; D is ambiguous. Germline CDR1 and CDR2: SGDLS and YYNGEE. V dropped 0 bases and J dropped 5 bases, with 6 bases sitting between them. CDR3 length: 12 residues. The CDR3 protein is CASSVDDNEQYF. CDR3 DNA: TGTGCCAGCAGCGTAGATGATAACGAGCAGTACTTC.

As to this clonotype: No conserved phenylalanine or tryptophan is present at the end of the CDR3, so a read error is the likely explanation. The V call is TRBV5-1, the J call TRBJ1-2, with TRBD1 identical over 9 bases. CDR1 is SGHRS, CDR2 YFSETQ, per germline. The CDR3 loop spans 16 amino acids. V shed 4 bases, J shed 1 base, and the junction held 8 bases outside the gene matches. The CDR3 spells CASSLDRGRGNYGYTL. The CDR3 bases are TGCGCCAGCAGCCTGGACAGGGGCCGGGGTAACTATGGCTACACCCTC.

There are a few counts of this clonotype. The V gene is TRBV29-1, the J gene TRBJ2-1; a weak D match, TRBD2 (5 bases). V lost 1 base to trimming and J lost 7 bases, with 14 bases between them. The CDR3 extends over 14 amino acids. In germline, CDR1 is SQVTM, CDR2 ANQGSEA. In nucleotides, the CDR3 is TGCAGCGTTGAAGGGGGAGTGGTAGTTAATGAGCAGTTCTTC. Translated: CSVEGGVVVNEQFF.

Here the CDR3 reads CASSLGTGVSYEQFF. The CDR3 DNA reads TGCGCCAGCAGCTTGGGGACAGGCGTTTCCTACGAGCAGTTCTTC. The chain uses TRBV5-1 and TRBJ2-1; 7 positions match TRBD1. The CDR3 has 15 residues. Germline V gene sequence: CDR1 SGHRS, CDR2 YFSETQ. After removal of 0 bases from V and 10 bases from J, the junction contained 10 bases not matched to a gene. Full variable domain (outside the CDR3, taken from reference TRBV5-1 and TRBJ2-1): KAGVTQTPRYLIKTRGQQVTLSCSPISGHRSVSWYQQTPGQGLQFLFEYFSETQRNKGNFPGRFSGRQFSNSRSEMNVSTLELGDSALYLCASSLGTGVSYEQFFGPGTRLTVL.

In its sample, this clonotype was seen many times. This sequence joins TRBV20-1 and TRBJ2-1; 12 nucleotides match TRBD2. Germline V gene data show CDR1 as DFQATT and CDR2 as SNEGSKA (reference sequence). This CDR3 contains 14 residues. V lost 4 bases, J lost 10 bases, and 8 bases stayed unmatched. The DNA for the CDR3 is TGCAGTGCTATAGGACTAGCGGGATGGTTGGAGCAGTTCTTC. Protein: CSAIGLAGWLEQFF.

This clonotype was detected only a few times. The chain joins TRBV15 to TRBJ2-7, with D possibly being TRBD1 or TRBD2 (6 bases each). The CDR3 totals 14 residues. V shed 1 base and J shed 2 bases, with 9 bases lying between them. CDR1 LNHNV and CDR2 YYDKDF come from the germline V gene (reference sequence). The CDR3 sequence is CATSRGGATYEQYF. The CDR3 DNA is TGTGCCACCAGCAGAGGGGGGGCAACCTACGAGCAGTACTTC.

This rearrangement joins TRBV20-1 to TRBJ2-5; no clear D. The DNA end is more similar to TRBJ2-7, so the J call may be wrong. Germline CDR1 and CDR2: DFQATT and SNEGSKA (reference sequence). The CDR3 is 11 residues long. The CDR3 loop is CSARSDGEQYF. The CDR3 DNA sequence: TGCAGTGCTAGGTCGGACGGCGAGCAGTACTTC.

This chain links TRBV11-3 with TRBJ2-2; 10 nucleotides agree with TRBD2. Germline V gives CDR1 SGHNT, CDR2 YENEEA. V shed 0 bases, J shed 2 bases, and the junction held 6 bases outside the gene matches. The CDR3 has 18 amino acids. The DNA for the CDR3 is TGTGCCAGCAGCTTAGAGCTTGGACTAGCGGATAACACCGGGGAGCTGTTTTTT. Translated: CASSLELGLADNTGELFF.

J is TRBJ2-3 and V is TRBV5-5; 12 bases line up with TRBD2. This CDR3 region has 17 residues. Looked up from germline, CDR1 is SGHKS and CDR2 is YYEKEE (reference sequence). The V segment lost 0 bases and the J segment 2 bases; nucleotides outside the gene matches: 4. This chain's CDR3 is CASSLVGLAGPTDTQYF. The CDR3 DNA is TGTGCCAGCAGCTTGGTTGGACTAGCGGGACCCACAGATACGCAGTATTTT. Using reference TRBV5-5 and TRBJ2-3 for the parts outside the CDR3, the full variable domain is DAGVTQSPTHLIKTRGQQVTLRCSPISGHKSVSWYQQVLGQGPQFIFQYYEKEERGRGNFPDRFSARQFPNYSSELNVNALLLGDSALYLCASSLVGLAGPTDTQYFGPGTRLTVL.

The J gene is TRBJ1-2, the V gene TRBV10-3; perhaps TRBD1 as D (6 bases). CDR1 and CDR2 from the germline V gene are ENHRY and SYGVKD. The V and J ends lost 2 bases and 2 bases respectively, with 6 bases between them. This CDR3 spans 13 amino acids. The CDR3: CAISEGTNYGYTF. In nucleotides, the CDR3 is TGTGCCATCAGTGAGGGGACAAACTATGGCTACACCTTC.

CDR3 bases: TGTGCCACCAGTGACCTGGGGGACAGGGTGATTCAGCCCCAGCATTTT. It specifies CATSDLGDRVIQPQHF. The chain joins TRBV24-1 to TRBJ1-5, with 9 bases aligning to TRBD1. CDR1 KGHDR and CDR2 SFDVKD come from the germline V gene. V shed 4 bases and J 6 bases; nucleotides not matched to a gene: 9. This CDR3 is 16 amino acids long.

The chain links TRBV29-1 to TRBJ2-4; 15 bases line up with TRBD2. Losses at the gene ends were 7 bases for V and 15 bases for J; bases not matched to a gene: 7. CDR1 and CDR2 (germline): SQVTM, ANQGSEA. The CDR3 runs to 12 residues. This CDR3 is CSASGLAGGVYF. CDR3 sequence (DNA): TGCAGCGCCTCGGGACTAGCGGGAGGCGTGTACTTC.

This clonotype was found once. The chain is built from TRBV9 and TRBJ1-6; D unclear. There are 14 residues in the CDR3. V was pared by 3 bases and J by 5 bases, with 9 bases between. Looked up from germline, CDR1 is SGDLS and CDR2 is YYNGEE. This CDR3 reads CASSGPSNNSPLHF. The CDR3 DNA reads TGTGCCAGCAGCGGACCCAGCAATAATTCACCCCTCCACTTT.

The chain is built from TRBV29-1 and TRBJ2-1, with a possible D match to TRBD1 (5 bases). Trimming shortened V by 7 bases and J by 3 bases, and 10 bases separated the two germline ends. Germline-derived CDR1 and CDR2 are SQVTM and ANQGSEA. This CDR3 spans 12 amino acids. This chain's CDR3 is CSATTDYNEQFF. CDR3 sequence (DNA): TGCAGCGCTACGACAGACTACAATGAGCAGTTCTTC.

V is TRBV6-5 and J is TRBJ1-2, with D maybe TRBD1 (5 bases). The CDR3 is 13 residues long. Trimming stripped 5 bases from V and 6 bases from J, with 13 bases between. Germline V gene sequence: CDR1 MNHEY, CDR2 SVGAGI. CDR3 sequence (DNA): TGTGCCAGCAGTCCTACAGGAAACCATGGCTACACCTTC. Its translation is CASSPTGNHGYTF.

Details on this clonotype: Just one base apart from a much larger clone, this may be a read error. The gene calls are TRBV20-1 and TRBJ2-7; 13 nucleotides agree with TRBD2. Germline V lookup: CDR1 DFQATT, CDR2 SNEGSKA (reference sequence). This CDR3 has 13 amino acids. CDR3 protein: CSTSGRANHEQYF. In DNA form, the CDR3 reads TGCAGTACTAGCGGGAGGGCCAACCACGAGCAGTACTTC.

The chain uses TRBV25-1 and TRBJ1-6; TRBD1 aligns across 8 bases. Germline V gene sequence: CDR1 MGHDK, CDR2 SYGVNS. This CDR3 has 15 residues. V dropped 4 bases and J dropped 7; count of bases not matched to a gene: 6. The CDR3 is CASSVGQGENSPLHF. DNA for the CDR3: TGTGCCAGCAGTGTCGGACAGGGAGAGAATTCACCCCTCCACTTT.

This clonotype has at least ten counts. This chain joins TRBV18 and TRBJ2-7; 10 positions match TRBD2. Germline assignment: CDR1 KGHSH and CDR2 LQKENI. The CDR3 is made up of 15 amino acids. V lost 6 bases, J lost 4 bases, and 9 bases stayed unmatched. The CDR3: CASSPPGLATYEQYF. The CDR3 region has the DNA TGTGCCAGCTCGCCCCCGGGACTAGCGACATACGAGCAGTACTTC.

The chain is built from TRBV3-1 and TRBJ2-7; 8 bases match TRBD1. Germline V lookup: CDR1 LGHDT, CDR2 YNNKEL (reference sequence). Trimming at V came to 1 base and at J to 3 bases, leaving 2 bases not matched to a gene. This CDR3 is built from 14 residues. The DNA of the CDR3 is TGTGCCAGCAGCCAAGTTGGGACAGGCTACGAGCAGTACTTC. Its translation is CASSQVGTGYEQYF.